These 26 T cell receptor beta chains share one sample of origin, sequenced in a study of T cell responses to AZD1222 COVID-19 vaccine. Only in-frame clones appear in the TCRdb table, and some are missing; sequencing was by immunoSEQ multiplex PCR. Of fewer than 200,000 clones listed, about 87% are singletons. The starting material was peripheral blood, obtained on day 0 of AZD1222 vaccination. The receptor source for this set is an adult in good health.

CDR3 sequence: CASTPGGTGRYGYTF. The CDR3 DNA reads TGCGCCAGCACCCCTGGCGGGACAGGGCGTTACGGCTACACCTTC. V and J are TRBV5-1 and TRBJ1-2; 9 nucleotides align to TRBD1. The germline CDR1 and CDR2 sequences are SGHRS and YFSETQ. The CDR3 is 15 residues long. Trimming at V came to 6 bases and at J to 8 bases, leaving 14 bases not matched to a gene. Together with reference TRBV5-1 and TRBJ1-2, the CDR3 gives the full variable domain: KAGVTQTPRYLIKTRGQQVTLSCSPISGHRSVSWYQQTPGQGLQFLFEYFSETQRNKGNFPGRFSGRQFSNSRSEMNVSTLELGDSALYLCASTPGGTGRYGYTFGSGTRLTVV.

This chain joins TRBV7-9 and TRBJ1-4, with D perhaps matching TRBD1 (6 bases). The CDR3 is made up of 14 amino acids. Deletions cut 7 bases from V and 5 bases from J, with 14 bases between. Germline assignment: CDR1 SEHNR and CDR2 FQNEAQ (reference sequence). The CDR3 DNA is TGTGCCAGCACCCGGGACATAACCAATGAAAAACTGTTTTTT. The encoded protein is CASTRDITNEKLFF.

The chain carries TRBV5-1 and TRBJ1-2; the D gene is possibly TRBD1 (5 bases). The V and J ends lost 1 base and 5 bases respectively, with 15 bases between them. Germline values: CDR1 SGHRS, CDR2 YFSETQ. The CDR3 sequence is 15 residues long. CDR3 coding DNA: TGCGCCAGCAGCTTGCAGGGTCTCGCCTCATATGGCTACACCTTC. It is translated as CASSLQGLASYGYTF.

The chain joins TRBV30 to TRBJ1-5; D not resolved. Looked up from germline, CDR1 is GTSNPN and CDR2 is SVGIG (reference sequence). V lost 2 bases to trimming and J lost 2 bases, with 7 bases between them. This CDR3 spans 13 amino acids. The CDR3: CAWSREGNQPQHF. The CDR3 DNA is TGTGCCTGGAGTAGAGAGGGCAATCAGCCCCAGCATTTT.

The chain has TRBV2 and TRBJ2-4; unclear D gene. The CDR3 totals 16 residues. With 5 bases removed from V and 3 bases from J, the gap between germline ends came to 17 bases. Germline assignment: CDR1 SNHLY and CDR2 FYNNEI. The CDR3 coding sequence is TGTGCCAGCAGTCCACGAAGGGCGCTAGACAAAAACATTCAGTACTTC. Amino acid sequence: CASSPRRALDKNIQYF.

The genes are TRBV11-3 and TRBJ2-7, with 8 nucleotides matching TRBD1. Losses at the gene ends were 5 bases for V and 4 bases for J; bases not matched to a gene: 13. Germline CDR1 is SGHNT and CDR2 is YENEEA. This CDR3 contains 16 residues. The CDR3 DNA sequence: TGTGCCAGCAGCAACACGACCCGGGACAGGATATACGAGCAGTACTTC. This translates into CASSNTTRDRIYEQYF.

V and J are TRBV7-6 and TRBJ2-5; D remains unclear. Germline CDR1 reads SGHVS; CDR2 reads FNYEAQ. This CDR3 has 16 residues. Trimming pared 1 base from V and 2 bases from J, leaving 14 bases between. The CDR3 nucleotides are TGTGCCAGCAGCTTAGTAGGACGAACCACACAAGAGACCCAGTACTTC. Amino acids: CASSLVGRTTQETQYF. The whole variable domain, filled in from reference TRBV7-6 and TRBJ2-5, reads GAGVSQSPRYKVTKRGQDVALRCDPISGHVSLYWYRQALGQGPEFLTYFNYEAQQDKSGLPNDRFSAERPEGSISTLTIQRTEQRDSAMYRCASSLVGRTTQETQYFGPGTRLLVL.

The chain combines TRBV6-2 or TRBV6-3 with TRBJ1-6, with 7 bases identical to TRBD1. CDR3 length: 16 amino acids. The germline gives CDR1 MNHEY, CDR2 SVGEGT. With V trimmed by 5 bases and J by 3 bases, 7 bases remained unmatched. As DNA, the CDR3 is TGTGCCAGCAGTCCGGACAGGCCCGACTATAATTCACCCCTCCACTTT. It specifies CASSPDRPDYNSPLHF.

This chain joins TRBV28 and TRBJ2-7; 8 bases fit TRBD1. J was trimmed by 0 bases and V by 6 bases; bases with no gene match: 7. The CDR3 runs 15 residues. Germline V CDR1 and CDR2: MDHEN, SYDVKM. The CDR3 reads CASRSGQASSYEQYF. DNA for the CDR3: TGTGCCAGCAGGTCGGGACAGGCCTCCTCCTACGAGCAGTACTTC.

This chain links TRBV10-1 with TRBJ1-2; D remains ambiguous. The CDR3 covers 14 residues. Trimming took 0 bases from V and 4 from J, leaving 9 bases between them. CDR1 is WNHNN and CDR2 is SYGVQD in the germline V gene (reference sequence). CDR3 in DNA: TGCGCCAGCAGTGAGTCGCATGGTGGCTATGGCTACACCTTC. Its translation: CASSESHGGYGYTF.

This sequence joins TRBV2 and TRBJ2-1, with 8 bases that match TRBD1. The V and J ends lost 3 bases and 7 bases, in that order; junction bases with no gene match: 8. The CDR3 extends over 15 amino acids. Looked up from germline, CDR1 is SNHLY and CDR2 is FYNNEI. CDR3 amino acids: CASSEGGQARNEQFF. For the CDR3, the DNA is TGTGCCAGCAGTGAGGGGGGACAGGCCAGAAATGAGCAGTTCTTC.

The chain employs TRBV6-5 and TRBJ1-2, with D tentatively TRBD1 (5 bases). Trimming took off 0 bases at V and 6 bases at J, with 8 bases between the two ends. The CDR3 runs 13 residues. Germline V gene lookup returns CDR1 MNHEY and CDR2 SVGAGI. The CDR3 sequence: CASSYSGVDGYTF. CDR3 DNA sequence: TGTGCCAGCAGTTACTCGGGGGTGGATGGCTACACCTTC.

The DNA for the CDR3 is TGCGCCAGCAGCCAAGGGGGACAGTCCTACAATGAGCAGTTCTTC. It is translated as CASSQGGQSYNEQFF. The chain links TRBV4-3 to TRBJ2-1; 7 bases agree with TRBD1. The CDR3 totals 15 residues. Germline-derived CDR1 and CDR2 are LGHNA and YSLEER. V trimming: 1 base; J trimming: 1 base; junction bases outside the gene matches: 1.

V and J are TRBV30 and TRBJ2-1; D tentatively fits TRBD1 or TRBD2 (5 bases each). Trimming removed 3 bases at V and 11 bases at J, with 14 bases between. Germline values: CDR1 GTSNPN, CDR2 SVGIG (reference sequence). The CDR3 covers 12 residues. CDR3 nucleotide sequence: TGTGCCTGGAGCCGGGACGGCCTCCAGCAGTTCTTC. It yields the protein CAWSRDGLQQFF.

The V call is TRBV6-5, the J call TRBJ2-7; 7 bases match TRBD1. V gave up 5 bases and J gave up 6 bases; unmatched junction bases: 10. CDR1 is MNHEY and CDR2 is SVGAGI in the germline V gene. This CDR3 region has 14 residues. As DNA, the CDR3 is TGTGCCAGCAGTCCTGAGACAGGGTATCGCGAGCAGTACTTC. Translation gives CASSPETGYREQYF.

The V gene is TRBV2, the J gene TRBJ2-2; no firm D call. The CDR3 spans 12 residues. The germline V gene encodes CDR1 SNHLY and CDR2 FYNNEI. V was clipped by 8 bases and J by 0 bases, with 4 bases between them. Here the CDR3 reads CASRPNTGELFF. The CDR3 DNA is TGTGCCAGCCGTCCGAACACCGGGGAGCTGTTTTTT.

This chain uses TRBV4-3 with TRBJ2-7; D unresolved. V was clipped by 5 bases and J by 0 bases, with 17 bases between them. The germline V gene has CDR1 LGHNA and CDR2 YSLEER. This CDR3 is 16 amino acids long. The CDR3 DNA follows: TGCGCCAGCAGCACAAGTCTGGTGGTCCACTCCTACGAGCAGTACTTC. The encoded protein is CASSTSLVVHSYEQYF.

This clone was picked up one time. The V call is TRBV9, the J call TRBJ1-5, with unresolved D. Germline CDR1 and CDR2: SGDLS and YYNGEE. V gave up 2 bases and J gave up 3 bases, with 9 bases separating them. The CDR3 extends over 14 amino acids. The CDR3: CASSVGSLNQPQHF. The CDR3 bases are TGTGCCAGCAGCGTTGGATCCCTCAATCAGCCCCAGCATTTT.

The V call is TRBV6-5, the J call TRBJ1-3; D uncertain. The CDR3 runs to 13 residues. The germline V gene has CDR1 MNHEY and CDR2 SVGAGI. V lost 3 bases, J lost 3 bases, and 6 bases lay in between. CDR3 residues: CASSYDLGNTIYF. The CDR3, as DNA: TGTGCCAGCAGTTATGATCTTGGAAACACCATATATTTT.

The chain joins TRBV7-6 to TRBJ1-3; D is perhaps TRBD1 (6 bases). CDR1 is SGHVS, CDR2 FNYEAQ, per germline. V lost 2 bases and J lost 0, with 8 bases in between. The CDR3 consists of 15 residues. The CDR3 bases are TGTGCCAGCAGCTTAAGGGGGGGCTCTGGAAACACCATATATTTT. It translates to CASSLRGGSGNTIYF.

V usage is TRBV30 and J usage is TRBJ1-3; 7 bases line up with TRBD1. This CDR3 is 15 amino acids long. The junction had 6 bases not matched to a gene; V was cut back by 2 bases and J by 2 bases. Germline V gene data show CDR1 as GTSNPN and CDR2 as SVGIG (reference sequence). In DNA form, the CDR3 reads TGTGCCTGGAGTCGTAACAGGGGAACTGGAAACACCATATATTTT. It translates to CAWSRNRGTGNTIYF.

V gene TRBV30 combines with J gene TRBJ2-7; D is perhaps TRBD1 (5 bases). The CDR3 is 14 amino acids. V was cut by 3 bases and J by 1 base, with 13 bases left in between. CDR1 is GTSNPN and CDR2 is SVGIG in the germline V gene (reference sequence). CDR3 DNA: TGTGCCTGGAGAGGTCGGACAATGTCCTACGAGCAGTACTTC. Amino acid sequence: CAWRGRTMSYEQYF.

This chain links TRBV5-1 with TRBJ2-7, with a possible D match to TRBD1 (5 bases). The germline V gene encodes CDR1 SGHRS and CDR2 YFSETQ. The V gene lost 7 bases and the J gene lost 6 bases, with 20 bases spanning the gap. The CDR3 covers 14 residues. The CDR3 nucleotides read TGCGCCAGCCGCTCGAGCCAAGGGGTGTTCGAGCAGTACTTC. This codes for CASRSSQGVFEQYF.

The chain links TRBV6-5 to TRBJ1-6; 9 nucleotides align to TRBD1. Per the germline V gene, CDR1 is MNHEY and CDR2 is SVGAGI. The trim removed 11 bases at V and 4 bases at J, leaving 9 bases unmatched. CDR3 length equals 15 residues. The CDR3 DNA follows: TGTGCCTACTTACCACAGGGGGCATATAATTCACCCCTCCACTTT. Amino acids: CAYLPQGAYNSPLHF.

V gene TRBV29-1 combines with J gene TRBJ2-5; 9 nucleotides agree with TRBD2. The CDR3 totals 14 residues. Germline-derived CDR1 and CDR2 are SQVTM and ANQGSEA. Trimming cost V 4 bases and J 4 bases; bases outside gene matches: 7. The CDR3, as DNA: TGCAGCGTTGGGTTAGCGGGAGTTGGAGAGACCCAGTACTTC. Its translation: CSVGLAGVGETQYF.

The chain carries TRBV5-4 and TRBJ2-7; 12 bases line up with TRBD2. Germline-derived CDR1 and CDR2 are SGHNT and YYREEE (reference sequence). The CDR3 extends over 15 amino acids. V was pared by 1 base and J by 4 bases, with 3 bases of the junction left unmatched. In DNA, the CDR3 is TGTGCCAGCAGCTTGAGTACTAGCGGGAGGTACGAGCAGTACTTC. This codes for CASSLSTSGRYEQYF.